This note documents a single TCR beta chain sequence. The data were taken from a study of T cell responses to AZD1222 COVID-19 vaccine. V dropped 5 bases and J dropped 1 base, with 31 bases sitting between them. This CDR3 comprises 21 residues. CDR1 is SEHNR, CDR2 FQNEAQ, per germline (reference sequence). Data came from immunoSEQ multiplex PCR; TCRdb stores just in-frame clones and leaves some out. In the table there are about 220,000 clones, 85% to 95% of which are singletons. This receptor was taken from an adult in good health. The source material was peripheral blood, sampled on day 0 of MenACWY control vaccination. The chain employs TRBV7-9 and TRBJ2-3; TRBD1 or TRBD2 may be the D gene (5 bases each). The CDR3 is CASSTSRSQGRSPSGTDTQYF. CDR3 nucleotides: TGTGCCAGCAGCACTAGTCGATCTCAGGGACGATCCCCATCCGGCACAGATACGCAGTATTTT.